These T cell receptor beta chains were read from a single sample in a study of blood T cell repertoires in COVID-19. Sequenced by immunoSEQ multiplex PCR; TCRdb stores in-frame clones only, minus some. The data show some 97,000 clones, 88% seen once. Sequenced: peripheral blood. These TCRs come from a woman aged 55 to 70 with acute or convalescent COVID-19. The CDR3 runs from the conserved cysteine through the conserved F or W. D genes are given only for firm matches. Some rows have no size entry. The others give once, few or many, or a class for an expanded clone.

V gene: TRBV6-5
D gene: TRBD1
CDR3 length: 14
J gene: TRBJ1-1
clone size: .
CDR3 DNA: TGTGCCAGCAGTCTTACAGGGGGGAACACTGAAGCTTTCTTT
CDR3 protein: CASSLTGGNTEAFF

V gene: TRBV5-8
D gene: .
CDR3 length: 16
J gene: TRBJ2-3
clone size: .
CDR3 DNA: TGTGCCAGCCCCAATGGGCCCGACATACGCACAGATACGCAGTATTTT
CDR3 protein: CASPNGPDIRTDTQYF

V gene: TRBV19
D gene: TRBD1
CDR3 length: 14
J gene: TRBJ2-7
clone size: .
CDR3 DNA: TGTGCCAGTAGTTTGTGGACAGGGGCCTACGAGCAGTACTTC
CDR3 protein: CASSLWTGAYEQYF

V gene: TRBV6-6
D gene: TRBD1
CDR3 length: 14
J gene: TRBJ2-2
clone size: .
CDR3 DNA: TGTGCCAGCATCGACCGAGGGGGCTCCGGGGAGCTGTTTTTT
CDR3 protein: CASIDRGGSGELFF

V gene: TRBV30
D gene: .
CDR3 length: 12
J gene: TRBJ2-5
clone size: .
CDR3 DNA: TGTGCCTGGAGTGTACCAGGGGGGCCCCAGTACTTC
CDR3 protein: CAWSVPGGPQYF

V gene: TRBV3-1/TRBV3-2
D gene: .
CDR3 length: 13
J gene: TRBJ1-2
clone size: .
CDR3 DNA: TGTGCCAGCACCCGGGGGGCCAACTATGGCTACACCTTC
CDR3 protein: CASTRGANYGYTF

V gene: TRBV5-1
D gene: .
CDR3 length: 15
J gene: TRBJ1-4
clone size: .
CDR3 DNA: TGCGCCAGCAGCTCATCAGGGGACACTAATGAAAAACTGTTTTTT
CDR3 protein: CASSSSGDTNEKLFF

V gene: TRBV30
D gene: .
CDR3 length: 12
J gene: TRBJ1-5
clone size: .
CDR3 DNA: TGTGCCTGGAGTTGGCTCAATCAGCCCCAGCATTTT
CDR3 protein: CAWSWLNQPQHF

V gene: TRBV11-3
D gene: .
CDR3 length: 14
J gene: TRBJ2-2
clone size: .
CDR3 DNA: TGTGCCAGCAGCCCGGGACTGTCGACCGGGGAGCTGTTTTTT
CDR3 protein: CASSPGLSTGELFF

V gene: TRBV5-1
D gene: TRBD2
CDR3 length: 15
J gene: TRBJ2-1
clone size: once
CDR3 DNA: TGCGCCAGCAGCTTGGGAGGGGCTAGCGGCAATGAGCAGTTCTTC
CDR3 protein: CASSLGGASGNEQFF

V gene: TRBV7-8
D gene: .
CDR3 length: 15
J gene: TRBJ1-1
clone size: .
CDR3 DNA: TGTGCCAGCAGCAGACGACAGGTACGGGCACCTGAAGCTTTCTTT
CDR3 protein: CASSRRQVRAPEAFF

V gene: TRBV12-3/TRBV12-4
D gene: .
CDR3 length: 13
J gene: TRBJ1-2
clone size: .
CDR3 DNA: TGTGCCAGCAGCCAAACCGGGGACTATGGCTACACCTTC
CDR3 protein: CASSQTGDYGYTF

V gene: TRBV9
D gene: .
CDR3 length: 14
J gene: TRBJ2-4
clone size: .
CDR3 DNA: TGTGCCAGCAGCCCGGACAGTTTCGGAAACATTCAGTACTTC
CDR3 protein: CASSPDSFGNIQYF

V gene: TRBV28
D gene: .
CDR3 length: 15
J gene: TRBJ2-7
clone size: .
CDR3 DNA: TGTGCCAGCAGTTTAGGCAGACACCCTCCCTACGAGCAGTACTTC
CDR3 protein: CASSLGRHPPYEQYF

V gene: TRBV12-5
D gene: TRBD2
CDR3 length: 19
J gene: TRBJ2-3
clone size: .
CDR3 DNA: TGTGCTAGTGGTCAAGGGGGACTAGCGGGAGGGCGGAGCACAGATACGCAGTATTTT
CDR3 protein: CASGQGGLAGGRSTDTQYF

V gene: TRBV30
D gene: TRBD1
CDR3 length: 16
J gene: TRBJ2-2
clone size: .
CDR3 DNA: TGTGCCTGGAGTGTAACAGGGGGCTCGAACACCGGGGAGCTGTTTTTT
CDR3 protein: CAWSVTGGSNTGELFF

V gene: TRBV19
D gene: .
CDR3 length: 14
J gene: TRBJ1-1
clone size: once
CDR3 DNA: TGTGCCAGTAGTATGCAAGGAGCGAACACTGAAGCTTTCTTT
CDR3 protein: CASSMQGANTEAFF

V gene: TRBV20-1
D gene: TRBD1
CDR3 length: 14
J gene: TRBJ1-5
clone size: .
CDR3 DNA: TGCAGTGCTAGTCGGGGACAGATCAATCAGCCCCAGCATTTT
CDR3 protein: CSASRGQINQPQHF

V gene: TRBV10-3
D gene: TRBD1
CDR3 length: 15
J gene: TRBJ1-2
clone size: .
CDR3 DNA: TGTGCCATCAGTGGTACCTCCAAGACAGGGTCTGGCTACACCTTC
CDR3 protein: CAISGTSKTGSGYTF

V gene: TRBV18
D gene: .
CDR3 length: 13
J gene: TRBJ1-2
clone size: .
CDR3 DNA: TGTGCCAGCTCACCCGGCGGGGGCGGTGGCTACACCTTC
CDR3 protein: CASSPGGGGGYTF

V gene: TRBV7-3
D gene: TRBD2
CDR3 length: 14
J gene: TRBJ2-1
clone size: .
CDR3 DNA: TGTGCCAGCAGCCCGGGACTAGGGTCCAATGAGCAGTTCTTC
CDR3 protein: CASSPGLGSNEQFF

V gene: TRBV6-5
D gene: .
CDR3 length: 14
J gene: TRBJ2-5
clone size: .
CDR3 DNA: TGTGCCAGCAGGGGGACACAGGGAGGGAAGACCCAGTACTTC
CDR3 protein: CASRGTQGGKTQYF

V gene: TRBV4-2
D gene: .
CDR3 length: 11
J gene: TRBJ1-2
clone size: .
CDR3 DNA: TGTGCCAGCAGCCAAGCAGGCCGCTACACCTTC
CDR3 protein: CASSQAGRYTF

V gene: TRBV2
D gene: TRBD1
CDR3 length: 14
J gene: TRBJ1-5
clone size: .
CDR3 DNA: TGTGCCAGCAGTGTAGGGCAGGGGGCTCAGCCCCAGCATTTT
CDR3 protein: CASSVGQGAQPQHF

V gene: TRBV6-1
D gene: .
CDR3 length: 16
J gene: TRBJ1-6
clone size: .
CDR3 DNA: TGTGCCAGCAGTGAAAGGCCAACAGGGAACGGCTCACCCCTCCACTTT
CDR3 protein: CASSERPTGNGSPLHF

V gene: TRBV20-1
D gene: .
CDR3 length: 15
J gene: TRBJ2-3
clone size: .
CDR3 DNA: TGCAGTGCTAGTGGCGCGCGGGGAGGCACAGATACGCAGTATTTT
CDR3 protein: CSASGARGGTDTQYF

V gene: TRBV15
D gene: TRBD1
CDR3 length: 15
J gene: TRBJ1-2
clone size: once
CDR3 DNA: TGTGCCACCAGCAGGGAGACAGGGTCGGACTATGGCTACACCTTC
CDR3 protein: CATSRETGSDYGYTF

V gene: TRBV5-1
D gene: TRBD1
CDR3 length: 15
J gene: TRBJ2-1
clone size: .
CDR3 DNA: TGCGCCAGCAGCGTGGGACAGGGGTTTTACAATGAGCAGTTCTTC
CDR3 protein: CASSVGQGFYNEQFF

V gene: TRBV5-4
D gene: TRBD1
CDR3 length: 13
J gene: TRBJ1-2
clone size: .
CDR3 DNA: TGTGCCAGCAGCTTGGGGGGACAGGGTGAAGGAACCTTC
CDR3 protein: CASSLGGQGEGTF

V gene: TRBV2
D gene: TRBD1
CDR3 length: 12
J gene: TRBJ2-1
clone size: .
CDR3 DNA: TGTGCCAGCAACAGGGGGCCTGATGAGCAGTTCTTC
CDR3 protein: CASNRGPDEQFF

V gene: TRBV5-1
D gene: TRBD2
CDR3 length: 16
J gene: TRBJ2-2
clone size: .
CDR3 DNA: TGCGCCAGCTCTACCCTAGGAGCGGGAGGTGGCGGGGAGCTGTTTTTT
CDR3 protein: CASSTLGAGGGGELFF

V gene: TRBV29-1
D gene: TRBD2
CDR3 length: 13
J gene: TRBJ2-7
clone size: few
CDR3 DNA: TGCAGCGTTAGTCCTAGCGGGATATACGAGCAGTACTTC
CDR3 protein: CSVSPSGIYEQYF

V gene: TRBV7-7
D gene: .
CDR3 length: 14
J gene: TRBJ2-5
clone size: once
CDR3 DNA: TGTGCTAGCAGCCCTGGGGGGACGCGAGAGACCCAGTACTTC
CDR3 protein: CASSPGGTRETQYF

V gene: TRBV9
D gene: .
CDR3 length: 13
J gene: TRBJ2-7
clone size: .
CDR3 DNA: TGTGCCAGCAGCGTAGGGCAGGACTACGAGCAGTACTTC
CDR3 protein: CASSVGQDYEQYF